Following are 20 T cell receptor beta chains from one sample sequenced in a study of OX40 agonist ivuxolimab in advanced cancers. The assay was immunoSEQ multiplex PCR, and TCRdb's table has in-frame clones only and misses some. The sample consists of 60,000 to 65,000 clones, 80% to 90% of them appearing once. The specimen was CD4+ or CD8+ T cells sorted from blood, collected in a trial of the OX40 agonist ivuxolimab. The receptors derive from an adult with an advanced solid tumor such as melanoma, head and neck, liver or kidney cancer.

This sequence joins TRBV4-1 and TRBJ2-7; 8 positions match TRBD2. CDR3 length equals 15 residues. With V trimmed by 1 base and J by 4 bases, 6 bases remained unmatched. Germline V gene lookup returns CDR1 MGHRA and CDR2 YSYEKL. The CDR3 loop is CASSQGRGGLYEQYF. The CDR3 DNA reads as TGCGCCAGCAGCCAAGGCCGGGGGGGGCTATACGAGCAGTACTTC.

The chain carries TRBV9 and TRBJ2-1; D is uncertain. The V end lost 8 bases, the J end lost 8 bases, and 14 bases lay between the germline ends. The length of the CDR3 is 12 residues. Looked up from germline, CDR1 is SGDLS and CDR2 is YYNGEE. For the CDR3, the DNA is TGTGCCAGTGGAAACCCAATCCATGAGCAGTTCTTC. Protein product: CASGNPIHEQFF.

This chain joins TRBV19 and TRBJ2-1; no definite D call. From germline, CDR1 is LNHDA and CDR2 SQIVND (reference sequence). The CDR3 runs to 15 residues. With 5 bases removed from V and 4 bases from J, the gap between germline ends came to 15 bases. The CDR3 loop reads CASSVSYDLYNEQFF. In DNA, the CDR3 is TGTGCCAGTAGTGTCAGTTATGACCTATACAATGAGCAGTTCTTC.

The V call is TRBV27, the J call TRBJ2-2; TRBD2 matches at 7 bases. From germline, CDR1 is MNHEY and CDR2 SMNVEV (reference sequence). V lost 6 bases and J lost 4; bases outside the gene matches: 11. This CDR3 is 16 amino acids long. The CDR3 sequence: CASSTWAGVGTGELFF. The CDR3 DNA reads as TGTGCCAGCAGCACCTGGGCGGGAGTGGGCACCGGGGAGCTGTTTTTT.

This chain connects TRBV5-1 to TRBJ2-7, with a possible D match to TRBD1 (6 bases). Germline V gene data show CDR1 as SGHRS and CDR2 as YFSETQ. V lost 5 bases and J lost 4, with 13 bases in between. The CDR3 covers 13 residues. CDR3 region: CASRGAVAYEQYF. As DNA, the CDR3 is TGCGCCAGCAGGGGGGCGGTAGCATACGAGCAGTACTTC.

This clone has just one count. This rearrangement joins TRBV19 to TRBJ1-5; no firm D call. Germline V gene lookup returns CDR1 LNHDA and CDR2 SQIVND (reference sequence). There are 15 residues in the CDR3. V gave up 0 bases and J gave up 5 bases, with 11 bases separating them. The CDR3 here is CASSIDLSTHQPQHF. The DNA of the CDR3 is TGTGCCAGTAGTATAGACCTTTCGACACATCAGCCCCAGCATTTT.

This clone was seen a few times. This chain links TRBV28 with TRBJ2-2; D might be TRBD1 or TRBD2, each matching 6 bases. V lost 4 bases, J lost 4 bases, and 16 bases lay in between. This CDR3 comprises 16 residues. Per the germline V gene, CDR1 is MDHEN and CDR2 is SYDVKM. The CDR3 sequence is CASSSLGGMITGELFF. The CDR3 coding sequence is TGTGCCAGCAGTTCGTTAGGGGGGATGATCACCGGGGAGCTGTTTTTT.

This chain links TRBV9 with TRBJ2-5, with D unclear. This CDR3 is built from 15 residues. Germline CDR1 SGDLS, CDR2 YYNGEE. Trimming left V 3 bases short and J 5 bases short, with 17 bases between. In DNA form, the CDR3 reads TGTGCCAGCAGCGCACCCCAAGGGAAGAGCGAGACCCAGTACTTC. Residues: CASSAPQGKSETQYF.

The chain carries TRBV7-9 and TRBJ2-7; D unresolved. V was shortened by 4 bases and J by 6 bases, with 7 bases between the two germline ends. The germline gives CDR1 SEHNR, CDR2 FQNEAQ (reference sequence). This CDR3 comprises 11 residues. The CDR3 nucleotides are TGTGCCAGCAGCTATAGGGCCGAGCAGTACTTC. Translating gives CASSYRAEQYF.

V gene TRBV7-6 combines with J gene TRBJ2-7, with D possibly matching TRBD1 (7 bases). There are 14 residues in the CDR3. V was trimmed by 7 bases and J by 2 bases, leaving 15 bases between them. Germline V gene lookup returns CDR1 SGHVS and CDR2 FNYEAQ. The DNA for the CDR3 is TGTGCCAGCACGGAGGGACAGAACCCCTACGAGCAGTACTTC. The encoded protein is CASTEGQNPYEQYF.

This chain uses TRBV6-4 with TRBJ2-6, with D perhaps being TRBD1 or TRBD2 (7 bases each). Germline V gene sequence: CDR1 MRHNA, CDR2 SNTAGT. V lost 2 bases and J 4 bases, leaving 30 bases between the germline ends. The CDR3 runs to 22 residues. The CDR3: CASSDPIVDGEGALRGANVLTF. CDR3 coding DNA: TGTGCCAGCAGTGACCCAATCGTGGACGGGGAGGGGGCGCTTAGAGGGGCCAACGTCCTGACTTTC.

The chain couples TRBV19 to TRBJ1-1; D unclear. CDR1 and CDR2 from the germline V gene are LNHDA and SQIVND (reference sequence). The CDR3 is 13 residues long. V gave up 10 bases and J gave up 3 bases, with 15 bases separating them. The CDR3 DNA follows: TGTGCCACCGACAAGGCGCCTTACACTGAAGCTTTCTTT. Translating it yields CATDKAPYTEAFF.

This chain uses TRBV6-1 with TRBJ1-5; D is possibly TRBD1 (5 bases). The CDR3 is 14 amino acids. Between the trimmed V and J ends, which lost 6 bases and 7 bases, there was a span of 16 bases. Germline CDR1 MNHNS, CDR2 SASEGT. As DNA, the CDR3 is TGTGCCAGCAGAAAAGGAGGGGAGGGGCAGCCCCAGCATTTT. Its translation is CASRKGGEGQPQHF.

The sample holds a few counts of this clone. V gene TRBV20-1 combines with J gene TRBJ1-1; the D is unclear. The length of the CDR3 is 8 residues. Germline CDR1 is DFQATT and CDR2 is SNEGSKA (reference sequence). With 4 bases removed from V and 8 bases from J, the gap between germline ends came to 2 bases. CDR3 sequence: CSAKEAFF. In DNA form, the CDR3 reads TGCAGTGCTAAAGAAGCTTTCTTT.

The chain uses TRBV27 and TRBJ1-2, with D maybe TRBD1 (6 bases). The germline V gene has CDR1 MNHEY and CDR2 SMNVEV (reference sequence). The CDR3 runs to 15 residues. Trimming took 7 bases from V and 2 from J, leaving 17 bases between them. This CDR3 reads CASILYWGANYGYTF. The CDR3 nucleotides read TGTGCCAGCATCCTTTATTGGGGGGCGAACTATGGCTACACCTTC.

This clone appeared once. The chain carries TRBV5-4 and TRBJ2-2, with 9 bases matching TRBD2. Germline V lookup: CDR1 SGHNT, CDR2 YYREEE (reference sequence). This CDR3 comprises 17 residues. Unmatched junction bases numbered 5, after V lost 0 bases and J lost 2 bases. The CDR3 is CASSLDASGTNTGELFF. The CDR3 DNA sequence: TGTGCCAGCAGCTTGGATGCTAGCGGGACTAACACCGGGGAGCTGTTTTTT.

The chain couples TRBV27 to TRBJ2-6; D is unclear. The CDR3 runs to 14 residues. Germline V CDR1 and CDR2: MNHEY, SMNVEV (reference sequence). The V gene lost 5 bases and the J gene lost 0 bases, with 5 bases spanning the gap. The CDR3 DNA sequence: TGTGCCAGCAGTGATTTCTCTGGGGCCAACGTCCTGACTTTC. It is translated as CASSDFSGANVLTF. Drawing the rest from reference TRBV27 and TRBJ2-6, the complete variable domain is EAQVTQNPRYLITVTGKKLTVTCSQNMNHEYMSWYRQDPGLGLRQIYYSMNVEVTDKGDVPEGYKVSRKEKRNFPLILESPSPNQTSLYFCASSDFSGANVLTFGAGSRLTVL.

The V and J genes are TRBV12-5 and TRBJ1-1; 10 bases are shared with TRBD1. Germline-derived CDR1 and CDR2 are LGHNT and FRNRAP. The trim removed 1 base at V and 8 bases at J, leaving 4 bases unmatched. This CDR3 has 14 amino acids. In nucleotides, the CDR3 is TGTGCTAGTGGTTTGGGACAGGGGGCTTCAGAAGCTTTCTTT. It is translated as CASGLGQGASEAFF.

This chain joins TRBV27 and TRBJ2-7; 11 bases are shared with TRBD2. The V and J ends lost 2 bases and 0 bases, in that order; junction bases with no gene match: 6. The CDR3 is 17 residues long. The germline V gene encodes CDR1 MNHEY and CDR2 SMNVEV (reference sequence). The CDR3 here is CASSLGLTSGTSYEQYF. The CDR3 coding sequence is TGTGCCAGCAGTTTAGGTTTGACTAGCGGGACCTCCTACGAGCAGTACTTC.

The chain employs TRBV19 and TRBJ2-7; a possible D gene is TRBD1 (5 bases). The length of the CDR3 is 14 residues. Germline loops: CDR1 LNHDA, CDR2 SQIVND (reference sequence). V lost 5 bases and J 2 bases, leaving 13 bases between the germline ends. DNA of the CDR3: TGTGCCAGTAGTGTCCAGGGTGAAGCCTACGAGCAGTACTTC. Protein: CASSVQGEAYEQYF.